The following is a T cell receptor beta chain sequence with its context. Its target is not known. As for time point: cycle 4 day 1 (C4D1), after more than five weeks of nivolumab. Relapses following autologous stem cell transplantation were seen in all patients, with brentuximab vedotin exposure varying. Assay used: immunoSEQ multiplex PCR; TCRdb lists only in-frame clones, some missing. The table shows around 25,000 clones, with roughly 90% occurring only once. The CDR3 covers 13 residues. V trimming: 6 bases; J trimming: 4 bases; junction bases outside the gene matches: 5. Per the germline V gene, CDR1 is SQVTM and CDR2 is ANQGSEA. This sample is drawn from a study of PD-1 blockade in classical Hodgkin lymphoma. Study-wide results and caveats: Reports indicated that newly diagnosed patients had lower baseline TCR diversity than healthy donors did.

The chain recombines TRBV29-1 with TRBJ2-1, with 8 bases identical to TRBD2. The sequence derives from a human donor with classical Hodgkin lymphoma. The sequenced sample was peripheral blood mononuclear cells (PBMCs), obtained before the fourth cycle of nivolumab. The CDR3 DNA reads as TGCAGCGTCACGACTAGCGAGTACAATGAGCAGTTCTTC. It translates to CSVTTSEYNEQFF.